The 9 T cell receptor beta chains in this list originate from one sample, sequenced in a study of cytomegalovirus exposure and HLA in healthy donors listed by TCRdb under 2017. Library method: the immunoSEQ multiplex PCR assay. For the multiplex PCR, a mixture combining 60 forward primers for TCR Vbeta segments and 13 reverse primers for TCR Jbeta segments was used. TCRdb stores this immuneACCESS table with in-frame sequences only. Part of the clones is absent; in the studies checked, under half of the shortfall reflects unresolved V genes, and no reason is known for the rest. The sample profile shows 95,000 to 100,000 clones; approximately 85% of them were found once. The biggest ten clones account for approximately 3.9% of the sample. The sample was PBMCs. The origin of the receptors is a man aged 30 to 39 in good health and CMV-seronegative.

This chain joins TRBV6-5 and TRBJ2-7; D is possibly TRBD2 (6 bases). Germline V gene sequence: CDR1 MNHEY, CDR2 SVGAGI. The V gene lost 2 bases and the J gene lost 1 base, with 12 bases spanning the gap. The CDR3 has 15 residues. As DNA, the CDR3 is TGTGCCAGCAGTTACACTTCGGGAGTGTCCTACGAGCAGTACTTC. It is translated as CASSYTSGVSYEQYF.

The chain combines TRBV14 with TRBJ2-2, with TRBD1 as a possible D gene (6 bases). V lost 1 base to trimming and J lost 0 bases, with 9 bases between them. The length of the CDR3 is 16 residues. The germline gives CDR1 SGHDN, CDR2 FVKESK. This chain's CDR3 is CASSQVQGSNTGELFF. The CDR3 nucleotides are TGTGCCAGCAGCCAAGTTCAGGGGTCGAACACCGGGGAGCTGTTTTTT.

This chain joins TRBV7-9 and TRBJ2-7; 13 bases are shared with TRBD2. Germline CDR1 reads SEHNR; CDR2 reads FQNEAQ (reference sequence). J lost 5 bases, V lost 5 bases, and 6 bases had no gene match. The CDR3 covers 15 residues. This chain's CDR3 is CASSQLAGGLDEQYF. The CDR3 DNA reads TGTGCCAGCAGCCAACTAGCGGGAGGGCTAGACGAGCAGTACTTC.

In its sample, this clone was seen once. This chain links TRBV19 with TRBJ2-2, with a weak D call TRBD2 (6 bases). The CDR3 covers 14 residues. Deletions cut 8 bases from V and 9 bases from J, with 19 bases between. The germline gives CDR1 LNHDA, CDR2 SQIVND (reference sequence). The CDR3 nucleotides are TGTGCCAGTGGCGATTTGGGAGGTTTTCGGGAGCTGTTTTTT. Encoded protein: CASGDLGGFRELFF.

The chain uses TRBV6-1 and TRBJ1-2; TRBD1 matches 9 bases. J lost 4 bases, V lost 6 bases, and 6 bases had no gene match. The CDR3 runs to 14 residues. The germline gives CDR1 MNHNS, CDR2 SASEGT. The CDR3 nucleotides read TGTGCCAGCAGCACAGGGGGCGCGGGCTATGGCTACACCTTC. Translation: CASSTGGAGYGYTF.

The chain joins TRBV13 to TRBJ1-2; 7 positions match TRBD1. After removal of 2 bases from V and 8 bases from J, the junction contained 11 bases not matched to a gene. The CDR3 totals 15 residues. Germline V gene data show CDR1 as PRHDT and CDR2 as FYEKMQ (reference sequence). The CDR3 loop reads CASSLRSGGVEGYTF. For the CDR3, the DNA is TGTGCCAGCAGCTTAAGGTCAGGGGGTGTTGAGGGCTACACCTTC. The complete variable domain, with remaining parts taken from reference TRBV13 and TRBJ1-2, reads AAGVIQSPRHLIKEKRETATLKCYPIPRHDTVYWYQQGPGQDPQFLISFYEKMQSDKGSIPDRFSAQQFSDYHSELNMSSLELGDSALYFCASSLRSGGVEGYTFGSGTRLTVV.

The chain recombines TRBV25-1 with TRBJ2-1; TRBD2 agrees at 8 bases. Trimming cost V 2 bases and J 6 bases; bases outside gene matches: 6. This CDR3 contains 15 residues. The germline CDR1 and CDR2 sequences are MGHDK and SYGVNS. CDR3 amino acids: CASSEIQRGPNEQFF. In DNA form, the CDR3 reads TGTGCCAGCAGTGAAATCCAGCGGGGGCCCAATGAGCAGTTCTTC. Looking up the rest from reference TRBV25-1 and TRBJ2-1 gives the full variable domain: EADIYQTPRYLVIGTGKKITLECSQTMGHDKMYWYQQDPGMELHLIHYSYGVNSTEKGDLSSESTVSRIRTEHFPLTLESARPSHTSQYLCASSEIQRGPNEQFFGPGTRLTVL.

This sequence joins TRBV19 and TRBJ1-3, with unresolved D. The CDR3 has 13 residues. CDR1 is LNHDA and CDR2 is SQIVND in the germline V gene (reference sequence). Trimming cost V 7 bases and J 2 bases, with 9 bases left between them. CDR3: CASNEGTGNTIYF. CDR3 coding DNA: TGTGCCAGTAACGAGGGCACTGGAAACACCATATATTTT.

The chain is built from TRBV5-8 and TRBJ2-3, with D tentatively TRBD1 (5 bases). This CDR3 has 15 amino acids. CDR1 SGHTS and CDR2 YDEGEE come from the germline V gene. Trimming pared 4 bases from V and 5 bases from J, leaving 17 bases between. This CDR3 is CASSPDGRVGDTQYF. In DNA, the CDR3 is TGTGCCAGCAGCCCGGACGGCAGGGTAGGAGATACGCAGTATTTT.